This T cell receptor (beta chain) was profiled in a study of radiation and T cells in renal cell carcinoma. Whole-study results and caveats: Pretreatment tumor biopsies were lacking, so baseline clonotypes are unknown.

Sequencing was performed with immunoSEQ multiplex PCR; in TCRdb, only in-frame clones are kept and a portion is missing. The sample lists about 150,000 clones, around nine tenths occurring once. To note about this clone: Its target is not known.

Time point denoted: blood 4 weeks post-SBRT, at nephrectomy. Treatment defined: 15 Gy SBRT to primary tumor, nephrectomy 4 weeks later. Nephrectomy followed 15 Gy stereotactic body radiation by 4 weeks. Serial blood draws occurred at baseline and 2 and 4 weeks post-SBRT. The CDR3 runs to 14 residues. V trimming: 3 bases; J trimming: 3 bases; junction bases outside the gene matches: 3. Per the germline V gene, CDR1 is KGHSH and CDR2 is LQKENI. The sample consisted of blood, taken from a patient whose treatment included radiotherapy and nephrectomy. This chain links TRBV18 with TRBJ1-2, with 8 bases aligning to TRBD1. This sequence originates from a woman aged 50 to 65 with renal cell carcinoma. CDR3 amino acids: CASSPTGADYGYTF. Here the CDR3 DNA reads TGTGCCAGCTCACCGACAGGGGCTGACTATGGCTACACCTTC.